One and the same sample provided the 27 T cell receptor beta chains below, sequenced in a study of T cell repertoires in aging, cancer and after chemotherapy. Amplification of TCR beta used genomic DNA extracted from peripheral blood. Rearranged V-D-J TRB sequences were amplified with a mixed TRB-A/B primer pool. TCRdb fed the multiplex PCR reads into MiXCR, producing one record per CDR3 protein. The data show some 1,500 distinct CDR3 sequences, about a quarter seen once. The sample taken for sequencing was blood. The source of these receptors is a human donor with a blood cancer.

The rearrangement uses TRBV6-6 and TRBJ2-2, with 9 bases matching TRBD1. The CDR3 is made up of 15 amino acids. V lost 6 bases, J lost 4 bases, and 6 bases stayed unmatched. The germline gives CDR1 MNHNY, CDR2 SVGAGI (reference sequence). The CDR3 bases are TGTGCCAGCAGATGGACAGGGGATGGCACCGGGGAGCTGTTTTTT. Translating it yields CASRWTGDGTGELFF.

As to this clonotype: A much more abundant neighbour one base away suggests this may be a read error. This chain links TRBV7-9 with TRBJ2-2, with D possibly being TRBD1 (6 bases). CDR1 and CDR2 (germline): SEHNR, FQNEAQ (reference sequence). The CDR3 is 13 amino acids. The CDR3 protein is CASSLDGAGELSF. The DNA for the CDR3 is TGTGCCAGCAGCTTAGACGGGGCAGGGGAGCTGTCTTTT.

Within the sample, this clonotype is medium-sized. CDR3 region: CASSQGDPGANVLTF. The CDR3 DNA is TGCGCCAGCAGCCAAGGAGACCCTGGGGCCAACGTCCTGACTTTC. This chain joins TRBV4-3 and TRBJ2-6; D is unresolved. The CDR3 has 15 residues. The V gene lost 1 base and the J gene lost 2 bases, with 6 bases spanning the gap. The germline CDR1 and CDR2 sequences are LGHNA and YSLEER.

This clonotype is categorized as large (0.1 to 1%). This rearrangement joins TRBV27 to TRBJ2-1; 9 nucleotides match TRBD2. The CDR3 contains 17 residues. The ends lost 10 bases at V and 0 bases at J; junction bases unmatched: 13. From germline, CDR1 is MNHEY and CDR2 SMNVEV (reference sequence). The CDR3, as DNA: TGTGCCACCCGTTTCGGCCTTAGCGGGGGCTCCTACAATGAGCAGTTCTTC. Residues: CATRFGLSGGSYNEQFF.

By frequency in the sample, this clonotype is medium-sized. CDR3 nucleotides: TGTGCCAGTACCACAACCGAAGGGGGCTGGGGCTATGGCTACACCTTC. Residues: CASTTTEGGWGYGYTF. The genes are TRBV19 and TRBJ1-2, with 7 bases lining up with TRBD1. The germline CDR1 and CDR2 sequences are LNHDA and SQIVND (reference sequence). The V segment lost 7 bases and the J segment 4 bases; nucleotides outside the gene matches: 15. CDR3 length: 16 amino acids.

This clonotype is deemed medium-sized. The chain recombines TRBV4-3 with TRBJ2-3; 15 bases map to TRBD2. V lost 5 bases and J lost 3; bases outside the gene matches: 6. The germline CDR1 and CDR2 sequences are LGHNA and YSLEER. The CDR3 runs to 17 residues. Here the CDR3 DNA reads TGCGCCAGCAGCGACGGACTAGCGGGGGGGCCTACAGATACGCAGTATTTT. Translating gives CASSDGLAGGPTDTQYF.

As concerns this clonotype: A read error may be the cause here, since a much bigger clone is one base away. This rearrangement joins TRBV12-3 or TRBV12-4 to TRBJ1-6; 8 bases agree with TRBD1. This CDR3 is built from 16 residues. After removal of 8 bases from V and 7 bases from J, the junction contained 13 bases not matched to a gene. CDR3 loop: CASGNFIGQGNSPLHF. The DNA of the CDR3 is TGTGCCAGCGGTAACTTTATAGGACAGGGAAATTCACCCCTCCACTTT.

This clonotype is categorized as large (0.1 to 1%). The genes are TRBV6-4 and TRBJ2-2, with D uncertain. Trimming pared 2 bases from V and 3 bases from J, leaving 4 bases between. Per germline, CDR1 MRHNA and CDR2 SNTAGT. The CDR3 length is 13 residues. The CDR3 nucleotides read TGTGCCAGCAGTGACAGGGACACCGGGGAGCTGTTTTTT. It specifies CASSDRDTGELFF.

By sample fraction, this clonotype is medium-sized (0.01 to 0.1%). The chain carries TRBV6-2 or TRBV6-3 and TRBJ1-3; D not certain. V lost 2 bases and J lost 4, with 9 bases in between. In germline, CDR1 is MNHEY, CDR2 SVGEGT. This CDR3 comprises 14 residues. CDR3 coding DNA: TGTGCCAGCAGTTACGTGGGGAGAGGAAACACCATATATTTT. Translated: CASSYVGRGNTIYF.

This clonotype counts as medium-sized. J is TRBJ2-7 and V is TRBV4-3, with TRBD1 matching over 8 bases. Germline V gene data show CDR1 as LGHNA and CDR2 as YSLEER. The CDR3 spans 14 residues. V shed 4 bases and J 4 bases; nucleotides not matched to a gene: 6. DNA of the CDR3: TGCGCCAGCAGCCCCGGGCAGGGGGCTTACGAGCAGTACTTC. Its translation: CASSPGQGAYEQYF.

By frequency in the sample, this clonotype is medium-sized (0.01 to 0.1%). The chain joins TRBV6-1 to TRBJ2-6; possible D gene TRBD1, 6 bases. The V gene's germline CDR1 is MNHNS and CDR2 SASEGT. CDR3 length equals 15 residues. Trimming stripped 6 bases from V and 2 bases from J, with 11 bases between. CDR3 sequence (DNA): TGTGCCAGCAGCAGGAACAGGGCTGGGGCCAACGTCCTGACTTTC. It yields the protein CASSRNRAGANVLTF.

This clonotype rates as medium-sized. The chain couples TRBV4-3 to TRBJ2-2, with 12 bases aligning to TRBD2. The CDR3 is made up of 18 amino acids. V trimming: 1 base; J trimming: 6 bases; junction bases outside the gene matches: 9. Germline values: CDR1 LGHNA, CDR2 YSLEER. This CDR3 is CASSQGLAGASGAGELFF. CDR3 DNA sequence: TGCGCCAGCAGCCAAGGACTAGCGGGGGCCTCTGGAGCCGGGGAGCTGTTTTTT.

The J gene is TRBJ1-2, the V gene TRBV7-2; 7 nucleotides align to TRBD1. CDR3 length: 14 amino acids. The J segment lost 12 bases and the V segment lost 5 bases, leaving 15 bases of the junction unmatched. In germline, CDR1 is SGHTA, CDR2 FQGNSA. As DNA, the CDR3 is TGTGCCAGCAGCCGGGGTGGGCAGGGGGATGGTCACACCTTC. Residues: CASSRGGQGDGHTF.

Sample share makes this clonotype medium-sized. J is TRBJ2-3 and V is TRBV7-2, with 13 bases lining up with TRBD2. This CDR3 spans 14 amino acids. CDR1 and CDR2 (germline): SGHTA, FQGNSA. With V trimmed by 5 bases and J by 6 bases, 2 bases remained unmatched. The CDR3 DNA follows: TGTGCCAGCAGCACGGGACTAGCGGGGGATACGCAGTATTTT. It encodes CASSTGLAGDTQYF.

Judged by abundance, this clonotype is large. This chain uses TRBV27 with TRBJ2-1; D may match TRBD1 or TRBD2 (5 bases each). The CDR3 is 13 residues long. Germline CDR1 and CDR2: MNHEY and SMNVEV (reference sequence). Trimming left V 2 bases short and J 12 bases short, with 14 bases between. CDR3 protein: CASSLTLAGAQFF. The CDR3 region has the DNA TGTGCCAGCAGTTTAACGCTAGCTGGGGCGCAGTTCTTC.

This clonotype appeared a few times. The genes are TRBV11-3 and TRBJ2-7; D is perhaps TRBD1 (5 bases). Per germline, CDR1 SGHNT and CDR2 YENEEA. The CDR3 sequence is 12 residues long. V was cut by 6 bases and J by 2 bases, with 8 bases left in between. The CDR3 coding sequence is TGTGCCAGCAGTTTGGACACCTACGAGCAGTACTTC. This translates into CASSLDTYEQYF.

This clonotype is large by share. The gene calls are TRBV30 and TRBJ1-3; D is unresolved. Per germline, CDR1 GTSNPN and CDR2 SVGIG (reference sequence). V shed 1 base and J shed 2 bases, with 6 bases lying between them. The CDR3 covers 13 residues. CDR3 nucleotides: TGTGCCTGGAGTGCACTCGCTGGAAACACCATATATTTT. It is translated as CAWSALAGNTIYF.

This clonotype qualifies as medium-sized. V and J are TRBV27 and TRBJ2-7; unclear D gene. Germline assignment: CDR1 MNHEY and CDR2 SMNVEV (reference sequence). Trimming took off 2 bases at V and 3 bases at J, with 8 bases between the two ends. The CDR3 loop spans 13 amino acids. The CDR3 is CASSLKNYYEQYF. The CDR3 DNA reads TGTGCCAGCAGTTTAAAGAACTACTACGAGCAGTACTTC.

By sample share, this clonotype is large (0.1 to 1%). The rearrangement uses TRBV24-1 and TRBJ1-2, with D possibly matching TRBD1 (5 bases). The CDR3 runs to 14 residues. Germline V gene lookup returns CDR1 KGHDR and CDR2 SFDVKD. The V end was cut by 4 bases, the J end by 7 bases, with 15 bases between. The CDR3 coding sequence is TGTGCCACCAGTGACACGGGGACGGCGGTTGGCTACACCTTC. Its translation is CATSDTGTAVGYTF.

V is TRBV5-1 and J is TRBJ2-7; 7 bases are a match to TRBD2. There are 16 residues in the CDR3. The V gene end was trimmed by 4 bases and the J gene end by 6 bases; junction bases not matched to a gene: 16. Looked up from germline, CDR1 is SGHRS and CDR2 is YFSETQ. The CDR3 sequence is CASSPDGGTVLREQYF. The CDR3 nucleotides are TGCGCCAGCAGCCCGGACGGGGGGACGGTGTTGCGCGAGCAGTACTTC.

This chain links TRBV27 with TRBJ2-7; 7 bases are shared with TRBD2. V lost 1 base to trimming and J lost 4 bases; unmatched junction nucleotides: 7. Germline V CDR1 and CDR2: MNHEY, SMNVEV (reference sequence). The CDR3 contains 15 residues. The CDR3 bases are TGTGCCAGCAGTTTATTAGCGGGTACCCCGTACGAGCAGTACTTC. Amino acid sequence: CASSLLAGTPYEQYF.

This CDR3 reads CASRPSGGSYEQYF. For the CDR3, the DNA is TGTGCCAGCAGACCTAGCGGGGGCTCCTACGAGCAGTACTTC. The gene calls are TRBV6-5 and TRBJ2-7; TRBD2 matches at 10 bases. With 6 bases clipped from V and 0 bases from J, the junction kept 2 bases outside the gene matches. The CDR3 is 14 residues long. Germline V gives CDR1 MNHEY, CDR2 SVGAGI.

CDR3 DNA: TGTGCCAGCAGCCCAACCGGACAGGGAAGTACAAGAGCTTTCTTT. Residues: CASSPTGQGSTRAFF. The J gene is TRBJ1-1, the V gene TRBV7-9; 8 bases align to TRBD1. V dropped 5 bases and J dropped 10; count of bases not matched to a gene: 15. This CDR3 has 15 residues. Looked up from germline, CDR1 is SEHNR and CDR2 is FQNEAQ (reference sequence).

The V call is TRBV2, the J call TRBJ2-2; D call uncertain. Germline CDR1 SNHLY, CDR2 FYNNEI. CDR3 size: 15 residues. Trimming took off 5 bases at V and 4 bases at J, with 14 bases between the two ends. For the CDR3, the DNA is TGTGCCAGCAGTTTAGACCCGAGGAGCACCGGGGAGCTGTTTTTT. Translating it yields CASSLDPRSTGELFF.

By its share, this clonotype is medium-sized. The J gene is TRBJ2-6, the V gene TRBV7-2; D gene ambiguous. V lost 5 bases and J lost 3, with 8 bases in between. Germline CDR1 is SGHTA and CDR2 is FQGNSA. The CDR3 spans 14 residues. CDR3 in amino acids: CASSPTNGANVLTF. The CDR3 DNA reads as TGTGCCAGCAGCCCTACGAATGGGGCCAACGTCCTGACTTTC.

The V call is TRBV6-2 or TRBV6-3, the J call TRBJ2-3; D perhaps matches TRBD1 (6 bases). The V gene lost 6 bases and the J gene lost 1 base, with 8 bases spanning the gap. Germline CDR1 and CDR2: MNHEY and SVGEGT. The CDR3 is made up of 13 amino acids. The CDR3 is CASSRQGTDTQYF. Here the CDR3 DNA reads TGTGCCAGCAGCAGACAGGGCACAGATACGCAGTATTTT.

In its sample, this clonotype is medium-sized. This chain links TRBV12-3 or TRBV12-4 with TRBJ1-6; 11 bases are a match to TRBD1. V trimming: 7 bases; J trimming: 10 bases; junction bases outside the gene matches: 6. CDR3 length: 14 residues. Here the CDR3 reads CASTWDRGDSPLHF. CDR3 nucleotide sequence: TGTGCCAGCACCTGGGACAGGGGGGACTCACCCCTCCACTTT.